Listed below are T cell receptor beta chains from one sample, sequenced in a study of OX40 agonist ivuxolimab in advanced cancers. Sequenced by immunoSEQ multiplex PCR; TCRdb stores in-frame clones only, minus some. Found here are 60,000 to 85,000 clones, approximately 78% of them singletons; the top ten hold roughly 6.8%. Sequencing used CD4+ or CD8+ T cells sorted from blood, obtained in a trial of the OX40 agonist ivuxolimab. These receptors were collected from an adult with an advanced solid tumor such as melanoma, head and neck, liver or kidney cancer. Each CDR3 is given with its conserved first and last residue. Fields, in order: D gene, V gene, J gene, clone size, CDR3 DNA, CDR3 protein. The D gene is left open where the match is weak. Clone size is given for some rows only: seen once, a few or many times, or a class if the clone is expanded.

-	TRBV7-6	TRBJ2-5	-	TGTGCCAGCAGCCCCGACAGCGTGAGGGAGACCCAGTACTTC	CASSPDSVRETQYF
-	TRBV21-1	TRBJ2-6	-	TGTGCCAGCAGCAGGAGGGGGGACAGGGCGAGCTCTGGGGCCAACGTCCTGACTTTC	CASSRRGDRASSGANVLTF
TRBD1	TRBV4-1	TRBJ1-1	-	TGCGCCAGCAGCCAAGAGATTTCGACAGGGCCGAACACTGAAGCTTTCTTT	CASSQEISTGPNTEAFF
TRBD1	TRBV28	TRBJ1-6	-	TGTGCCAGCAGTTTAGGAACAGGGGGATCACCCCTCCACTTT	CASSLGTGGSPLHF
TRBD1	TRBV28	TRBJ1-5	once	TGTGCCAGCAGTGGGCCCACCAGACAGGGGGCGAGGGCTTATAGCAATCAGCCCCAGCATTTT	CASSGPTRQGARAYSNQPQHF
-	TRBV29-1	TRBJ2-5	-	TGCAGCGTTGAAGTTGGGGGGGAGACCCAGTACTTC	CSVEVGGETQYF
-	TRBV7-2	TRBJ2-1	-	TGTGCCAGCAGCTTAGAAAAGTGGGAGTTGGGAAATGAGCAGTTCTTC	CASSLEKWELGNEQFF
-	TRBV30	TRBJ1-4	-	TGTGCCTGGAAGGTCGGGAGAGGTATTGAAAAACTGTTTTTT	CAWKVGRGIEKLFF
-	TRBV2	TRBJ1-1	-	TGTGCCAGCATCGGGGAGGTGCGGACTGAAGCTTTCTTT	CASIGEVRTEAFF
TRBD1	TRBV5-1	TRBJ2-2	-	TGCGCCAGCAGCCTATGGACAGGGACCGGGGAGCTGTTTTTT	CASSLWTGTGELFF
-	TRBV27	TRBJ1-2	-	TGTGCCACTCGCCCAGTGGGTGGGGAGTTTTATGGCTACACCTTC	CATRPVGGEFYGYTF
-	TRBV7-6	TRBJ2-1	-	TGTGCCAGCAGCTTAACGGGGAACTCCTACAATGAGCAGTTCTTC	CASSLTGNSYNEQFF
-	TRBV5-1	TRBJ2-7	-	TGCGCCAGCAACCTCCTCCCCGCAGGGGTGGGCGAGCAGTACTTC	CASNLLPAGVGEQYF
-	TRBV5-6	TRBJ2-7	-	TGTGCCAGCAGCTTGGTGGCCGGGCCCCGACTCCACTACGAGCAGTACTTC	CASSLVAGPRLHYEQYF